The clone carrying this T cell receptor (beta chain) was counted a few times. Its antigen is not identified. CDR3 length: 12 residues. The V end lost 7 bases, the J end lost 11 bases, and 17 bases lay between the germline ends. Germline CDR1 is MDHEN and CDR2 is SYDVKM. The data were taken from a study of Graves' ophthalmopathy and Graves' hyperthyroidism. Looking at the study overall: The blood sample was drawn at first diagnosis and before any treatment. General study findings and limits: Ophthalmopathy progression was predicted by the model at just over 70% sensitivity and 72% to 75% specificity.

As the template, RNA transcripts were used to amplify TCR beta CDR3 regions. Second-round multiplex PCR followed a first-round RT-PCR using HTBI primers. In TCRdb, the multiplex PCR reads were re-called with MiXCR into one record per CDR3 protein. The table records 650,000 to 900,000 distinct CDR3 sequences, around 40% of them present only once. Excluded were patients with other autoimmune diseases, uncontrolled infections, pregnancy or lactation. Sequencing used peripheral blood. This sequence was found in an adult man with Graves' ophthalmopathy. The chain couples TRBV28 to TRBJ1-2, with D perhaps TRBD1 (5 bases). CDR3 amino acids: CASTTGDLGYTF. DNA for the CDR3: TGTGCCAGCACCACGGGGGATCTTGGATACACCTTC.